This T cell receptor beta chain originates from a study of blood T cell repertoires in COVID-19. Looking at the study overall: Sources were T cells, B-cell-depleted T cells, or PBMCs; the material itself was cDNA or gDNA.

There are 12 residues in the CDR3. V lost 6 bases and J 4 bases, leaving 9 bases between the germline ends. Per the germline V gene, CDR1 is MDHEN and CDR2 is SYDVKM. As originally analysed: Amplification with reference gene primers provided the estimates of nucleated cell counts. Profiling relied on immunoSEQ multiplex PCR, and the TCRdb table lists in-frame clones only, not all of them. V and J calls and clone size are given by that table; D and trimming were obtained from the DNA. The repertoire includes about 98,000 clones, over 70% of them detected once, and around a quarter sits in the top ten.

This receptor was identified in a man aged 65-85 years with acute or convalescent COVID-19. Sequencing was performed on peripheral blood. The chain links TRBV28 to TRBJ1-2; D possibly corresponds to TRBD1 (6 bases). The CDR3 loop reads CASSQGPYGYTF. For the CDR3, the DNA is TGTGCCAGCAGCCAGGGGCCCTATGGCTACACCTTC.